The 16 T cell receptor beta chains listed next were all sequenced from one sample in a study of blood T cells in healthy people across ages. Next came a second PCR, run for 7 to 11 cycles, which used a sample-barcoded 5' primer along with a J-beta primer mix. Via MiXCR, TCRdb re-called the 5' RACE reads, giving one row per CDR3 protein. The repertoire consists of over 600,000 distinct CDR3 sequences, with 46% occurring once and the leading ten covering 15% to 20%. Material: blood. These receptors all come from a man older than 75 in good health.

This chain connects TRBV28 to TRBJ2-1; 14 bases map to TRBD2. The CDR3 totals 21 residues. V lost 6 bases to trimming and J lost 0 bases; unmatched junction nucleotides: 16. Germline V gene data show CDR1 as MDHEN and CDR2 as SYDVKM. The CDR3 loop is CASSSGLAGGSILSSYNEQFF. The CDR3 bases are TGTGCCAGCAGCTCCGGACTAGCGGGAGGATCCATTTTGAGCTCCTACAATGAGCAGTTCTTC. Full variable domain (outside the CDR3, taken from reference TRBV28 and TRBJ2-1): DVKVTQSSRYLVKRTGEKVFLECVQDMDHENMFWYRQDPGLGLRLIYFSYDVKMKEKGDIPEGYSVSREKKERFSLILESASTNQTSMYLCASSSGLAGGSILSSYNEQFFGPGTRLTVL.

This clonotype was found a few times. Here the CDR3 DNA reads TGTGCCAGCAGCGGGACTAGCCTCGAGCAGTACTTC. Translated: CASSGTSLEQYF. This sequence joins TRBV6-2 or TRBV6-3 and TRBJ2-7, with 9 bases lining up with TRBD2. From germline, CDR1 is MNHEY and CDR2 SVGEGT. There are 12 residues in the CDR3. V dropped 6 bases and J dropped 6; count of bases not matched to a gene: 3.

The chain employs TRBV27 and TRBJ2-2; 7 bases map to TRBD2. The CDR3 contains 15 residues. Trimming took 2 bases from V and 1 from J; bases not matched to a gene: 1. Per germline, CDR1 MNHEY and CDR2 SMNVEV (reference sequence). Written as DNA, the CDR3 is TGTGCCAGCAGTTTAACTAGCGTGAACACCGGGGAGCTGTTTTTT. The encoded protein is CASSLTSVNTGELFF.

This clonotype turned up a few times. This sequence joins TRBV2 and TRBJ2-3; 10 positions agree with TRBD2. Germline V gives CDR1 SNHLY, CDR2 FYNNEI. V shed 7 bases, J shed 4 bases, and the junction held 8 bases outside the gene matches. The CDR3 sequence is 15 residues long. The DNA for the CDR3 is TGTGCCAGCATCCTCACTAGCGGGACGGCAGATACGCAGTATTTT. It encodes CASILTSGTADTQYF.

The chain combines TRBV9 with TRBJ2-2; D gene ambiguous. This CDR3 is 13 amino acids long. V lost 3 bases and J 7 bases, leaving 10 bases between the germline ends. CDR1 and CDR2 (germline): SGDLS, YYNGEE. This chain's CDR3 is CASSARWDGELFF. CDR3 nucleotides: TGTGCCAGCAGCGCGCGTTGGGACGGGGAGCTGTTTTTT.

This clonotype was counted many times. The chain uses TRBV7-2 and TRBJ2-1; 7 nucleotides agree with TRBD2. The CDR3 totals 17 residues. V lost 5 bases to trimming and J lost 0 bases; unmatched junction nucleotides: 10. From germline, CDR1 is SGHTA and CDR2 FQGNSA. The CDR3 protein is CASSPRRTRSSYNEQFF. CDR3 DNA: TGTGCCAGCAGCCCACGACGGACTAGAAGCTCCTACAATGAGCAGTTCTTC.

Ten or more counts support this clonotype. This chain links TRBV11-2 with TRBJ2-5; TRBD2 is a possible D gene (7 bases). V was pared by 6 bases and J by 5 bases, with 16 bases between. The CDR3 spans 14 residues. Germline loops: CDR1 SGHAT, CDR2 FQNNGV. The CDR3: CASSSRGGYETQYF. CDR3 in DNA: TGTGCCAGCAGTTCGAGGGGGGGGTACGAGACCCAGTACTTC.

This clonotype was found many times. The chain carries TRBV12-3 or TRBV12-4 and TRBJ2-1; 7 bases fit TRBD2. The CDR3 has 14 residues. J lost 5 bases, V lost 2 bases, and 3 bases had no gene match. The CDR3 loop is CASSLKGGDNEQFF. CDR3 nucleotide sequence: TGTGCCAGCAGTTTAAAGGGAGGGGACAATGAGCAGTTCTTC.

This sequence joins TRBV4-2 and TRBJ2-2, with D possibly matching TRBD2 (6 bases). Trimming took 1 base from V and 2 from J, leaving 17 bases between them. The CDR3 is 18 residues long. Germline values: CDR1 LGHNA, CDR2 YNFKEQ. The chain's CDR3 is CASSQVVGSGGNTGELFF. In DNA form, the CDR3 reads TGTGCCAGCAGCCAAGTTGTTGGTAGCGGAGGCAACACCGGGGAGCTGTTTTTT.

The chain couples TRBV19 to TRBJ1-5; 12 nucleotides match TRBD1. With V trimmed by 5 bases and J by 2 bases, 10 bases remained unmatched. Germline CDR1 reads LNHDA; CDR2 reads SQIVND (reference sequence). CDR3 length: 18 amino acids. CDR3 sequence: CASSVTRDRGLRNQPQHF. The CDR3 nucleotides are TGTGCCAGTAGTGTCACTAGGGACAGGGGGCTGCGCAATCAGCCCCAGCATTTT.

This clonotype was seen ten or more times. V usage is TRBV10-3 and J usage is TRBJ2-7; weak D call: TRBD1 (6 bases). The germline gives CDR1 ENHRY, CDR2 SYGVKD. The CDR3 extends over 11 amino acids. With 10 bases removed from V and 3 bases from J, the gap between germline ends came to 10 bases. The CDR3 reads CATGQSYEQYF. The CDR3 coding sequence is TGTGCCACGGGACAAAGCTACGAGCAGTACTTC.

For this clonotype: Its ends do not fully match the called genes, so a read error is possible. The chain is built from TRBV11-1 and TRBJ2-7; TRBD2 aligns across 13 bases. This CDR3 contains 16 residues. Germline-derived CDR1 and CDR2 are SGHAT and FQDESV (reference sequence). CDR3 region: CASSLRTSGSSCEQYF. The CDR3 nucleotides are TGTGCCAGCAGCTTGAGGACTAGCGGGAGTTCCTGCGAGCAGTACTTC.

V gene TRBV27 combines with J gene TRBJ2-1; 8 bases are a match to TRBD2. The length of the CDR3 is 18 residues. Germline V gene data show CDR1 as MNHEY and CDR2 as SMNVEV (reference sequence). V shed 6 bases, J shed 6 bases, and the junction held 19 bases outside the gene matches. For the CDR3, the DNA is TGTGCCAGCAGCCCCCTGGGAAGCGGGAGAGGGAGAGGCAATGAGCAGTTCTTC. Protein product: CASSPLGSGRGRGNEQFF.

CDR3 coding DNA: TGTGCCAGCTCACCATCTGTCCAATACGAGCAGTACTTC. It specifies CASSPSVQYEQYF. This chain links TRBV18 with TRBJ2-7; no firm D call. Germline V CDR1 and CDR2: KGHSH, LQKENI. The length of the CDR3 is 13 residues. Trimming left V 2 bases short and J 4 bases short, with 9 bases between.

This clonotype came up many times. The CDR3 here is CASSLTLAGLNEQFF. CDR3 coding DNA: TGTGCCAGCAGTCTTACCTTAGCGGGGCTCAATGAGCAGTTCTTC. The chain couples TRBV12-3 or TRBV12-4 to TRBJ2-1, with 8 bases aligning to TRBD2. Unmatched junction bases numbered 9, after V lost 5 bases and J lost 6 bases. The CDR3 consists of 15 residues.

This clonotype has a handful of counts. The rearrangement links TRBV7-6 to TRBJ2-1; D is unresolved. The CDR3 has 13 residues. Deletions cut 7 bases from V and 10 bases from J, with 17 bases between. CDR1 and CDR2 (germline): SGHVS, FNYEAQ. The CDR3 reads CASTNTRLGEQFF. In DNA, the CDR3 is TGTGCCAGCACCAACACCCGTCTCGGGGAGCAGTTCTTC.